This TCR beta chain was captured in a study of cytomegalovirus exposure and HLA in healthy donors. As for this clone: The antigen is undetermined.

Germline V lookup: CDR1 SNHLY, CDR2 FYNNEI. CDR3 size: 13 residues. Losses at the gene ends were 8 bases for V and 2 bases for J; bases not matched to a gene: 5. Study-wide points: Among the CMV-associated chains, three were confirmed in vitro as specific for CMV antigens. According to a later analysis, most TCR beta chains associated with CMV appeared HLA-restricted.

In the PCR, 60 Vbeta and 13 Jbeta primers were used. Assay used: immunoSEQ multiplex PCR; TCRdb lists only in-frame clones, some missing. The table has about 150,000 clones, 65% to 85% seen once. The chain recombines TRBV2 with TRBJ1-2; TRBD1 matches at 7 bases. Sequenced: PBMCs. The sequence was collected from a woman aged 35 to 49 in good health and CMV-seropositive. CDR3 sequence (DNA): TGTGCCAGCGCCGACAGGGTGAACTATGGCTACACCTTC. Its translation is CASADRVNYGYTF.